One sample yielded the 16 T cell receptor beta chains listed below, sequenced in a study of blood T cell repertoires in COVID-19. The protocol was immunoSEQ multiplex PCR, while the TCRdb copy is restricted to in-frame clones and leaves out a portion. This table holds approximately 500,000 clones, 85% to 90% found once. Sequencing used peripheral blood. The origin of the receptors is a woman aged 50 to 60 with COVID-19, enrolled during active disease.

This chain connects TRBV6-4 to TRBJ1-2; TRBD1 matches at 7 bases. Trimming at V came to 6 bases and at J to 2 bases, leaving 9 bases not matched to a gene. The germline V gene encodes CDR1 MRHNA and CDR2 SNTAGT. The CDR3 is 15 residues long. CDR3 coding DNA: TGTGCCAGCAGCGCCTTACCGGGACAGAACTATGGCTACACCTTC. Protein product: CASSALPGQNYGYTF.

In DNA form, the CDR3 reads TGTGCCAGCAGCCAAGATAACCCGACAGGGTACAATGAGCAGTTCTTC. Amino acids: CASSQDNPTGYNEQFF. This chain links TRBV4-2 with TRBJ2-1; 7 nucleotides line up with TRBD1. Germline V lookup: CDR1 LGHNA, CDR2 YNFKEQ. The CDR3 has 16 amino acids. The J segment lost 4 bases and the V segment lost 0 bases, leaving 6 bases of the junction unmatched.

The chain combines TRBV4-1 with TRBJ2-7; a weak D match, TRBD1 (6 bases). The CDR3 runs 16 residues. V gave up 0 bases and J gave up 4 bases, with 16 bases separating them. Germline CDR1 and CDR2: MGHRA and YSYEKL. The DNA of the CDR3 is TGCGCCAGCAGCCAAGATCCCTCGGACAGTGTATACGAGCAGTACTTC. It codes for CASSQDPSDSVYEQYF.

This clone was counted only a few times. The rearrangement uses TRBV5-1 and TRBJ1-5; 9 bases map to TRBD1. CDR1 is SGHRS and CDR2 is YFSETQ in the germline V gene. The CDR3 is 14 amino acids. V lost 3 bases to trimming and J lost 6 bases; unmatched junction nucleotides: 4. The CDR3 is CASSSGQGGQPQHF. In DNA form, the CDR3 reads TGCGCCAGCAGCTCGGGACAGGGAGGTCAGCCCCAGCATTTT.

The chain couples TRBV5-1 to TRBJ2-5, with D possibly TRBD2 on 5 matching bases. This CDR3 has 14 residues. Germline V gene data show CDR1 as SGHRS and CDR2 as YFSETQ. Trimming stripped 5 bases from V and 5 bases from J, with 16 bases between. The CDR3: CASRGESRRETQYF. The CDR3 coding sequence is TGCGCCAGCAGGGGAGAGAGCAGGAGGGAGACCCAGTACTTC.

This sequence joins TRBV6-5 and TRBJ1-5; possibly TRBD1 for D (6 bases). Between the trimmed V and J ends, which lost 4 bases and 2 bases, there was a span of 12 bases. The CDR3 totals 15 residues. CDR1 is MNHEY and CDR2 is SVGAGI in the germline V gene. The CDR3 DNA follows: TGTGCCAGCAGTTCCCACAGGGCGGGCAATCAGCCCCAGCATTTT. Encoded protein: CASSSHRAGNQPQHF.

The V gene is TRBV30, the J gene TRBJ2-5, with TRBD2 matching 7 bases. Germline V gene lookup returns CDR1 GTSNPN and CDR2 SVGIG (reference sequence). This CDR3 is built from 13 residues. The J segment lost 4 bases and the V segment lost 0 bases, leaving 2 bases of the junction unmatched. The CDR3 bases are TGTGCCTGGAGTGTGTCGGGGGGAGAGACCCAGTACTTC. Its protein product is CAWSVSGGETQYF.

The chain is built from TRBV9 and TRBJ2-3; TRBD2 matches at 8 bases. V lost 4 bases to trimming and J lost 3 bases; unmatched junction nucleotides: 10. In germline, CDR1 is SGDLS, CDR2 YYNGEE. The CDR3 length is 16 residues. The CDR3 here is CASSPMSGGRTDTQYF. CDR3 bases: TGTGCCAGCAGCCCAATGAGCGGGGGAAGAACAGATACGCAGTATTTT.

The CDR3 coding sequence is TGTGCCAGCAGCCCGGGGACTAGCGGGCGGGCAGATACGCAGTATTTT. Translation: CASSPGTSGRADTQYF. The rearrangement uses TRBV5-8 and TRBJ2-3; 12 positions match TRBD2. The CDR3 spans 16 residues. From germline, CDR1 is SGHTS and CDR2 YDEGEE. The J segment lost 4 bases and the V segment lost 4 bases, leaving 7 bases of the junction unmatched.

J is TRBJ2-1 and V is TRBV7-9, with no clear D. Germline loops: CDR1 SEHNR, CDR2 FQNEAQ (reference sequence). Trimming left V 2 bases short and J 6 bases short, with 5 bases between. This CDR3 spans 12 amino acids. The CDR3 here is CASSLSLNEQFF. Here the CDR3 DNA reads TGTGCCAGCAGCTTATCTCTCAATGAGCAGTTCTTC.

The chain's CDR3 is CASSAEAFGQPQHF. The CDR3 DNA is TGTGCCAGCAGCGCCGAGGCCTTCGGGCAGCCCCAGCATTTT. The V call is TRBV2, the J call TRBJ1-5; no definite D call. CDR1 SNHLY and CDR2 FYNNEI come from the germline V gene. Trimming stripped 6 bases from V and 7 bases from J, with 16 bases between. The CDR3 loop spans 14 amino acids.

J is TRBJ2-1 and V is TRBV6-1; D perhaps matches TRBD1 (6 bases). The ends were cut back, 1 base at V and 3 bases at J, with 10 bases in the middle. The CDR3 totals 15 residues. Germline assignment: CDR1 MNHNS and CDR2 SASEGT. The CDR3 sequence: CASSEVGAGYNEQFF. DNA of the CDR3: TGTGCCAGCAGTGAAGTGGGGGCAGGCTACAATGAGCAGTTCTTC.

The rearrangement uses TRBV10-3 and TRBJ2-3; TRBD1 is a possible D gene (5 bases). This CDR3 has 16 amino acids. Germline V lookup: CDR1 ENHRY, CDR2 SYGVKD. Trimming pared 0 bases from V and 5 bases from J, leaving 15 bases between. Here the CDR3 reads CAISESGAGWQDTQYF. Here the CDR3 DNA reads TGTGCCATCAGTGAGTCTGGCGCAGGGTGGCAAGATACGCAGTATTTT.

The CDR3 sequence is CASLRPESYEQYF. DNA of the CDR3: TGTGCCAGTCTGCGGCCGGAGAGCTACGAGCAGTACTTC. The genes are TRBV28 and TRBJ2-7; the D is unclear. V was clipped by 9 bases and J by 3 bases, with 15 bases between them. Per the germline V gene, CDR1 is MDHEN and CDR2 is SYDVKM. The CDR3 is 13 amino acids.

This clone came up once. This rearrangement joins TRBV4-1 to TRBJ2-3, with TRBD2 matching over 7 bases. The J segment lost 2 bases and the V segment lost 1 base, leaving 3 bases of the junction unmatched. The CDR3 has 15 amino acids. CDR1 and CDR2 from the germline V gene are MGHRA and YSYEKL. CDR3 sequence (DNA): TGCGCCAGCAGCCAAGTGGGACTAATCACAGATACGCAGTATTTT. It encodes CASSQVGLITDTQYF.

The chain couples TRBV4-1 to TRBJ2-5, with 9 bases fitting TRBD2. Per germline, CDR1 MGHRA and CDR2 YSYEKL. The CDR3 contains 14 residues. The V and J ends lost 4 bases and 5 bases, in that order; junction bases with no gene match: 5. In DNA, the CDR3 is TGCGCCAGCAGCCTAGCGGGGGAAGAGGAGACCCAGTACTTC. Its protein is CASSLAGEEETQYF.